This T cell receptor (beta chain) was retrieved from a study of T-cell reconstitution after alpha-beta-depleted transplantation in children. Molecular barcoding with unique molecular identifiers was used for the TCRbeta library. Each CDR3 protein gets one entry after TCRdb re-called the PCR reads with MiXCR. The data show over 200,000 distinct CDR3 sequences, approximately 9.5% seen once. At least ten counts were recorded for this clonotype. V shed 2 bases, J shed 6 bases, and the junction held 4 bases outside the gene matches. Germline lookup yields CDR1 SEHNR and CDR2 FQNEAQ (reference sequence). The CDR3 is 13 amino acids.

The sequences come from PBMCs from the stem cell graft donor, collected from the stem cell graft. The TCR comes from a human donor who donated a stem cell graft to a child with acute lymphoblastic leukemia. The chain recombines TRBV7-9 with TRBJ2-7, with TRBD1 matching 7 bases. The CDR3 DNA reads as TGTGCCAGCAGCTTAACACAGGGGTTCGAGCAGTACTTC. Protein sequence: CASSLTQGFEQYF.